This T cell receptor beta chain emerged from a study of neurological immune-mediated disorders (dated by TCRdb to about 2019). At the level of the whole study: Among the approximately 34 multiple sclerosis patients, approximately 31 had relapsing-remitting MS and 3 had secondary progressive MS. Peripheral blood TCR-beta repertoires from HTLV-I-associated myelopathy (HAM/TSP) patients, multiple sclerosis patients and healthy controls were compared by UMI-based sequencing. The cohort included approximately 68 subjects: some 14 with HAM/TSP, roughly 34 with multiple sclerosis, and 20 healthy controls. Alongside PBMC samples, the set of around 99 TCR-beta libraries contained longitudinal samples, technical triplicates, and paired CD4+ and CD8+ T-cell subsets that had been sorted.

This clonotype has ten or more counts. Its antigen has not been determined. One base away there is no much larger clone; base qualities are not given. The full study reports these points: Expanded clones from different subjects shared no identical CDR3 amino acid sequences, which suggests that TCR-beta repertoires were private in all groups. The MS cluster showed no association with clinical or MRI features, and the authors stated that larger cohorts are needed. TCR clonal expansion was greatest in HAM/TSP patients and smallest in MS patients, who ranked below even healthy controls. In phylogenetic analysis, the repertoires of 18 of 34 MS patients grouped into a cluster of related CDR3 sequences, which suggests a possible signature at the repertoire level.

Trimming accounts for 1 base at V and 1 base at J, while the number of junction bases matched to no gene is 3. From its cysteine to its phenylalanine, the CDR3 spans 16 amino acids. The only DNA kept is the CDR3, 48 bases in frame from the first base. The germline V gene (reference sequence) yields DFQATT for CDR1 and SNEGSKA for CDR2. cDNA synthesis used template-switch 5'RACE with a primer carrying a 10-nucleotide random unique molecular identifier tagging each TCR transcript. Over 170 million TCR-beta sequences, covering 15-18 subjects, were produced in each sequencing run. Total RNA was extracted with the RNeasy kit. Using the KAPA Real-time Library Amplification kit, TCR-beta VDJ regions were amplified with primers for the TCR constant region and the 5'RACE anchor. Sample indexes and Illumina adaptors were added in a first PCR, and a second PCR then increased library yield. After Ampure bead purification, the roughly 650 bp TCR product was size-selected on a 2% E-gel SizeSelection system. Library quality was checked on a Bioanalyzer, concentration was measured with Qubit, and libraries were quantified with the Kapa Library Quantification kit before pooling. An Illumina HiSeq 2500 sequenced the libraries paired-end 2 x 150 bp. To increase sequence diversity, roughly 24-31% phiX was spiked into each library pool. Turning to the authors' computational methods: The quality-filtered reads were processed with the UMI-based MiGEC pipeline, whose error correction step removed more than 80% of the raw TCR sequences. IMGT germline references were used for alignment of VDJ genes, and clonotypes were defined by a unique CDR3 amino acid sequence together with V-J genes. VDJtools evaluated clonal expansion, Shannon diversity and CDR3 relatedness (CalcPairwiseDistances, ClusterSamples); CLCbio workbench built phylogenetic trees. Using coefficient-of-variation modelling across technical triplicates, the study counted a clone as expanded if it had at least 8 unique UMIs. TCRdb reprocessed the public reads (quality trimming at Q25 with fastp, clone calling with MiXCR) and kept in-frame beta chains. Here each entry gathers all rows of one CDR3 protein and keeps the most common genes and DNA. TCRdb's processing, not the study's, gives the V and J calls here. Across this sample there are 35,000 to 50,000 distinct CDR3 sequences, with approximately 2.4% seen only once. Together, the top ten hold 2% to 2.5% of the sample.

For the unsorted PBMC libraries, 2 million PBMCs were stored in RNAlater at -80 degrees C until RNA extraction and were used to generate the libraries. The multiple sclerosis patients were enrolled in a US clinical protocol that used magnetic resonance imaging to evaluate disease progression. PBMCs were separated from peripheral blood using Ficoll-Hypaque density gradient centrifugation and then cryopreserved in liquid nitrogen. The sample taken for sequencing was PBMCs. This receptor was obtained from a man aged 45-65 years with multiple sclerosis. The sequence is built from TRBV20-1 and TRBJ2-2; 10 bases in the middle match TRBD2. The CDR3 amino acid sequence is: CSARGTSGENTGELFF. DNA sequence: TGCAGTGCTAGAGGAACTAGCGGGGAGAACACCGGGGAGCTGTTTTTT.